This T cell receptor beta chain was captured by sequencing in a study of blood T cells in healthy people across ages. Isolating PBMCs gave at least 6.5 million of these cells per sample. Germline values: CDR1 DFQATT, CDR2 SNEGSKA (reference sequence). V shed 6 bases, J shed 4 bases, and the junction held 5 bases outside the gene matches. CDR3 length: 15 residues. It was with a sample-barcoded 5' primer and a J-beta primer mix that a second PCR of about 7 to 12 cycles was run. Each sample yielded at least 2.5 million CDR3-containing paired-end reads. TCRdb re-analysed the 5' RACE reads in MiXCR, keeping a single row per CDR3 protein. The data contain hundreds of thousands of distinct CDR3 sequences, roughly 31% of them singletons.

The sequence was obtained from a woman of 80 years or more in good health. Sequencing was done on a sample of blood. The chain has TRBV20-1 and TRBJ2-1, with 14 bases matching TRBD2. CDR3 amino acids: CSALGLAGAYNEQFF. The CDR3 bases are TGCAGTGCCCTGGGACTAGCGGGGGCTTACAATGAGCAGTTCTTC.